This T cell receptor beta chain was captured in a study of identical twins. MiXCR, applied by TCRdb to the 5' RACE reads, yields one record per CDR3 protein. The sample records about 890,000 distinct CDR3 sequences, about 12% being singletons. General study points: There was more out-of-frame TCR alpha sharing in monozygotic twins than models estimated.

This CDR3 comprises 15 residues. V was trimmed by 0 bases and J by 2 bases, leaving 9 bases between them. Germline lookup yields CDR1 MNHEY and CDR2 SVGAGI. With respect to this clonotype: Antigen: not known.

The sample was also linked to a second study, of yellow fever vaccine responses in identical twins. That source adds: It has been reported that, in twins, the vaccine T cell response seemed partly convergent and partly personalized.

The chain has TRBV6-5 and TRBJ2-3; D gene unclear. The clonotype comes from a woman under 30 in good health. The sequenced material came from PBMCs. Here the CDR3 reads CASSYSKEDTDTQYF. CDR3 nucleotides: TGTGCCAGCAGTTACTCGAAAGAGGACACAGATACGCAGTATTTT.